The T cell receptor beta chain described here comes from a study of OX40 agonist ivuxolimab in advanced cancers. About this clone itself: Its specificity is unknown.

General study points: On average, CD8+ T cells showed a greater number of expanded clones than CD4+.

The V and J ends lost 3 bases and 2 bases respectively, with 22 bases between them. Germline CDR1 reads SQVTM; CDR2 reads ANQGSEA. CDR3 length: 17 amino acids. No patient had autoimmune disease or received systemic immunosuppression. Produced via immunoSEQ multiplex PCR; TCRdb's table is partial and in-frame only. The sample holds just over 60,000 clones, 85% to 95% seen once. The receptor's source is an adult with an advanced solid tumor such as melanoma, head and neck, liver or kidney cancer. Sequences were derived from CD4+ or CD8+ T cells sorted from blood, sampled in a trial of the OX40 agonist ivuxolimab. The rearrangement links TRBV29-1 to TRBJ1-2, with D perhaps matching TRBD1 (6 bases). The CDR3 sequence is CSVDEGDEGIFNYGYTF. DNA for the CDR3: TGCAGCGTTGATGAGGGGGACGAAGGGATTTTCAACTATGGCTACACCTTC.